The 28 T cell receptor beta chains in this list originate from one sample, sequenced in a study of cytomegalovirus exposure and HLA in healthy donors. This PCR relied on a set of 60 Vbeta primers and 13 Jbeta primers. Measured with immunoSEQ multiplex PCR; TCRdb has only the in-frame clones, and not every one. Among 200,000 or so clones listed, almost 80% were seen once. The specimen sequenced was PBMCs. These receptors originate from a male donor in good health and CMV-seronegative.

The rearrangement links TRBV13 to TRBJ2-1; TRBD2 agrees at 14 bases. This CDR3 contains 15 residues. With 5 bases clipped from V and 8 bases from J, the junction kept 5 bases outside the gene matches. CDR1 PRHDT and CDR2 FYEKMQ come from the germline V gene (reference sequence). CDR3 bases: TGTGCCAGCAGCATCAGACTAGCGGGAGGGCATGAGCAGTTCTTC. Translated: CASSIRLAGGHEQFF. The full variable domain, in which reference TRBV13 and TRBJ2-1 provide the parts outside the CDR3, is AAGVIQSPRHLIKEKRETATLKCYPIPRHDTVYWYQQGPGQDPQFLISFYEKMQSDKGSIPDRFSAQQFSDYHSELNMSSLELGDSALYFCASSIRLAGGHEQFFGPGTRLTVL.

This clone was seen a handful of times. V usage is TRBV29-1 and J usage is TRBJ2-1; 12 bases agree with TRBD2. J lost 9 bases, V lost 3 bases, and 6 bases had no gene match. Germline V lookup: CDR1 SQVTM, CDR2 ANQGSEA. The length of the CDR3 is 14 residues. The CDR3 loop reads CSVELKGLAGEQFF. CDR3 nucleotide sequence: TGCAGCGTTGAGTTGAAGGGACTAGCGGGTGAGCAGTTCTTC.

The chain carries TRBV14 and TRBJ2-3; D uncertain. V was cut by 0 bases and J by 2 bases, with 12 bases left in between. The CDR3 covers 16 residues. CDR1 SGHDN and CDR2 FVKESK come from the germline V gene. The CDR3 region has the DNA TGTGCCAGCAGCCAAGAGAGCCCCTACTACACAGATACGCAGTATTTT. Translation gives CASSQESPYYTDTQYF.

The chain carries TRBV25-1 and TRBJ2-1; TRBD1 aligns across 7 bases. The CDR3 is 15 residues long. The V gene end was trimmed by 4 bases and the J gene end by 1 base; junction bases not matched to a gene: 4. Germline assignment: CDR1 MGHDK and CDR2 SYGVNS. CDR3 in amino acids: CASSARQGSYNEQFF. The DNA of the CDR3 is TGTGCCAGCAGTGCTAGACAGGGATCCTACAATGAGCAGTTCTTC.

The genes are TRBV7-3 and TRBJ1-3; a weak D match, TRBD1 (5 bases). This CDR3 has 13 residues. Germline assignment: CDR1 SGHTA and CDR2 FQGTGA. The germline V and J ends were trimmed by 5 bases and 9 bases, with 14 bases remaining between them. CDR3 sequence: CASSTVAGGTIYF. The CDR3 DNA reads as TGTGCCAGCAGCACTGTAGCCGGGGGCACCATATATTTT.

The rearrangement uses TRBV19 and TRBJ1-3; no definite D call. The CDR3 is made up of 14 amino acids. Trimming shortened V by 5 bases and J by 4 bases, and 12 bases separated the two germline ends. Germline assignment: CDR1 LNHDA and CDR2 SQIVND (reference sequence). CDR3 sequence: CASSLRGIGNTIYF. The CDR3 coding sequence is TGTGCCAGTAGTCTCAGAGGTATCGGAAACACCATATATTTT.

This chain connects TRBV29-1 to TRBJ2-5; weak D call: TRBD1 (5 bases). The assigned J gene may be wrong: the sequence end matches TRBJ2-7 better. The CDR3 is made up of 12 amino acids. Germline loops: CDR1 SQVTM, CDR2 ANQGSEA. The CDR3 DNA sequence: TGCAGCGTTGACAAGGGGCCCTACGAGCAGTACTTC. This codes for CSVDKGPYEQYF.

The rearrangement links TRBV10-1 to TRBJ2-7; the match to TRBD1 covers 9 bases. V shed 2 bases, J shed 7 bases, and the junction held 12 bases outside the gene matches. CDR3 length equals 16 residues. Germline CDR1 and CDR2: WNHNN and SYGVQD (reference sequence). This CDR3 is CASSERTGVFLTEQYF. CDR3 nucleotide sequence: TGCGCCAGCAGTGAGCGGACAGGGGTGTTCCTTACGGAGCAGTACTTC.

This clone was seen more than once but under ten times. The V call is TRBV5-1, the J call TRBJ1-4, with D possibly TRBD1 on 5 matching bases. Germline CDR1 is SGHRS and CDR2 is YFSETQ. V lost 0 bases and J lost 13, with 10 bases in between. The CDR3 totals 12 residues. DNA for the CDR3: TGCGCCAGCAGCTTGGAGGGGCATTCACTGTTTTTT. Translated, it gives CASSLEGHSLFF.

This clone has a handful of counts. This chain connects TRBV25-1 to TRBJ1-2; no firm D call. The CDR3 spans 12 residues. The germline CDR1 and CDR2 sequences are MGHDK and SYGVNS. Trimming stripped 3 bases from V and 9 bases from J, with 11 bases between. This CDR3 reads CASSDYTGCYTF. In nucleotides, the CDR3 is TGTGCCAGCAGTGACTATACCGGTTGCTACACCTTC.

This chain uses TRBV6-1 with TRBJ1-2; D ambiguous. CDR1 is MNHNS and CDR2 is SASEGT in the germline V gene. There are 12 residues in the CDR3. Between the trimmed V and J ends, which lost 6 bases and 0 bases, there was a span of 5 bases. The CDR3 DNA sequence: TGTGCCAGCAGCCCGGCTAACTATGGCTACACCTTC. As protein: CASSPANYGYTF.

The rearrangement links TRBV27 to TRBJ2-3; TRBD2 agrees at 8 bases. There are 15 residues in the CDR3. CDR1 and CDR2 from the germline V gene are MNHEY and SMNVEV (reference sequence). Trimming removed 4 bases from V and 0 bases from J; junction bases left unmatched: 3. The CDR3 coding sequence is TGTGCCAGCAGTTCTAGCGGGCCTAGCACAGATACGCAGTATTTT. It encodes CASSSSGPSTDTQYF.

V and J are TRBV28 and TRBJ2-2; the D gene is possibly TRBD2 (5 bases). Germline CDR1 and CDR2: MDHEN and SYDVKM. CDR3 length: 15 amino acids. Trimming shortened V by 11 bases and J by 7 bases, and 23 bases separated the two germline ends. The CDR3 reads CASGPLAVASGELFF. The CDR3 bases are TGTGCCTCCGGTCCCCTAGCAGTGGCTAGCGGGGAGCTGTTTTTT. Variable domain in full (rest from reference TRBV28 and TRBJ2-2): DVKVTQSSRYLVKRTGEKVFLECVQDMDHENMFWYRQDPGLGLRLIYFSYDVKMKEKGDIPEGYSVSREKKERFSLILESASTNQTSMYLCASGPLAVASGELFFGEGSRLTVL.

This clone was seen a handful of times. V and J are TRBV19 and TRBJ2-5; 12 nucleotides match TRBD2. The V segment lost 5 bases and the J segment 4 bases; nucleotides outside the gene matches: 8. Per germline, CDR1 LNHDA and CDR2 SQIVND (reference sequence). The CDR3 totals 16 residues. The CDR3 DNA sequence: TGTGCCAGTAGTTCTCGACTAGCGGGAGTTCGAGAGACCCAGTACTTC. Encoded protein: CASSSRLAGVRETQYF.

The chain is built from TRBV27 and TRBJ2-7; 8 bases are shared with TRBD2. Germline V gene data show CDR1 as MNHEY and CDR2 as SMNVEV (reference sequence). There are 13 residues in the CDR3. After removal of 8 bases from V and 6 bases from J, the junction contained 9 bases not matched to a gene. Here the CDR3 reads CASGPGLVFEQYF. The CDR3 bases are TGTGCCAGCGGACCGGGACTAGTATTCGAGCAGTACTTC.

The chain joins TRBV9 to TRBJ1-1, with 8 bases lining up with TRBD1. The CDR3 is 15 amino acids. Germline CDR1 is SGDLS and CDR2 is YYNGEE. The junction had 5 bases not matched to a gene; V was cut back by 3 bases and J by 1 base. CDR3 sequence: CASSAVQGANTEAFF. The CDR3 DNA sequence: TGTGCCAGCAGCGCCGTGCAGGGGGCGAACACTGAAGCTTTCTTT.

The table lists this clone with a few counts. The V gene is TRBV2, the J gene TRBJ1-3; D is perhaps TRBD1 (5 bases). V was clipped by 9 bases and J by 2 bases, with 8 bases between them. This CDR3 comprises 12 residues. Germline assignment: CDR1 SNHLY and CDR2 FYNNEI. The CDR3 DNA reads TGTGCCAGGGGGCGGCCTGGAAACACCATATATTTT. This encodes CARGRPGNTIYF.

The rearrangement joins TRBV5-1 to TRBJ2-7, with D possibly TRBD2 on 5 matching bases. The CDR3 length is 13 residues. Looked up from germline, CDR1 is SGHRS and CDR2 is YFSETQ. Trimming removed 0 bases at V and 3 bases at J, with 7 bases between. In nucleotides, the CDR3 is TGCGCCAGCAGCTTGGTAGGGAGCTACGAGCAGTACTTC. Amino acid sequence: CASSLVGSYEQYF.

This rearrangement joins TRBV9 to TRBJ2-1, with a possible D match to TRBD2 (5 bases). The CDR3 covers 14 residues. Germline V lookup: CDR1 SGDLS, CDR2 YYNGEE. Trimming shortened V by 2 bases and J by 9 bases, and 15 bases separated the two germline ends. In nucleotides, the CDR3 is TGTGCCAGCAGCGTGAGACTTGTGGCGGGTGAGCAGTTCTTC. Translating it yields CASSVRLVAGEQFF.

The rearrangement uses TRBV14 and TRBJ2-2, with a weak D call TRBD2 (5 bases). CDR1 is SGHDN and CDR2 is FVKESK in the germline V gene. CDR3 length: 16 residues. Trimming took off 1 base at V and 2 bases at J, with 11 bases between the two ends. This CDR3 is CASSQGTPFNTGELFF. The CDR3 coding sequence is TGTGCCAGCAGCCAAGGGACTCCTTTTAACACCGGGGAGCTGTTTTTT.

This clone showed up just once. The CDR3: CASSPRPAGSSGNTIYF. CDR3 DNA sequence: TGTGCCAGCAGTCCCCGACCGGCGGGGTCCTCTGGAAACACCATATATTTT. The V and J genes are TRBV27 and TRBJ1-3; no reliable D call. The length of the CDR3 is 17 residues. Trimming stripped 5 bases from V and 0 bases from J, with 17 bases between. Germline V gives CDR1 MNHEY, CDR2 SMNVEV (reference sequence).

The chain has TRBV20-1 and TRBJ2-3, with a weak D call TRBD2 (5 bases). Trimming took off 6 bases at V and 4 bases at J, with 8 bases between the two ends. Germline CDR1 is DFQATT and CDR2 is SNEGSKA (reference sequence). The CDR3 loop spans 11 amino acids. The CDR3 region is CSAVGADTQYF. In DNA, the CDR3 is TGCAGTGCAGTCGGGGCAGATACGCAGTATTTT.

This chain joins TRBV6-1 and TRBJ1-2; 10 bases agree with TRBD1. In germline, CDR1 is MNHNS, CDR2 SASEGT. There are 14 residues in the CDR3. V shed 4 bases and J 8 bases; nucleotides not matched to a gene: 7. CDR3 region: CASSGQGAREGYTF. The CDR3, as DNA: TGTGCCAGCAGTGGACAGGGGGCGCGGGAAGGCTACACCTTC.

The V call is TRBV11-3, the J call TRBJ1-1; 7 nucleotides match TRBD1. This CDR3 is built from 14 residues. The junction had 1 base not matched to a gene; V was cut back by 2 bases and J by 1 base. Per the germline V gene, CDR1 is SGHNT and CDR2 is YENEEA. This CDR3 reads CASSLNRGNTEAFF. CDR3 nucleotides: TGTGCCAGCAGCTTAAACAGGGGGAACACTGAAGCTTTCTTT.

The chain links TRBV28 to TRBJ2-5, with TRBD2 matching over 7 bases. The DNA end favors TRBJ2-7, so the J call may be wrong. The germline gives CDR1 MDHEN, CDR2 SYDVKM. CDR3 length equals 16 residues. The CDR3 DNA is TGTGCCAGCAGTTTTTCCGGGGGAGGGAGCTCCTACGAGCAGTACTTC. Protein sequence: CASSFSGGGSSYEQYF.

The V and J genes are TRBV7-2 and TRBJ1-5; 8 bases map to TRBD1. V trimming: 3 bases; J trimming: 3 bases; junction bases outside the gene matches: 4. The germline V gene has CDR1 SGHTA and CDR2 FQGNSA. The CDR3 extends over 15 amino acids. CDR3 loop: CASSFNRGSNQPQHF. The CDR3 DNA is TGTGCCAGCAGCTTTAACAGGGGGTCCAATCAGCCCCAGCATTTT. Full variable domain (remainder filled in from reference TRBV7-2 and TRBJ1-5): GAGVSQSPSNKVTEKGKDVELRCDPISGHTALYWYRQSLGQGLEFLIYFQGNSAPDKSGLPSDRFSAERTGGSVSTLTIQRTQQEDSAVYLCASSFNRGSNQPQHFGDGTRLSIL.

The chain is built from TRBV29-1 and TRBJ2-4, with 10 positions matching TRBD1. Germline CDR1 and CDR2: SQVTM and ANQGSEA. The CDR3 has 15 amino acids. The V gene end was trimmed by 6 bases and the J gene end by 3 bases; junction bases not matched to a gene: 8. CDR3 DNA: TGCAGCGTCGTTCCGGGACAGGGGATCAAAAACATTCAGTACTTC. It encodes CSVVPGQGIKNIQYF.

Here the CDR3 reads CASSVQGTDEQFF. The DNA for the CDR3 is TGTGCCAGCAGCGTACAGGGAACCGATGAGCAGTTCTTC. The chain has TRBV9 and TRBJ2-1, with D perhaps matching TRBD1 (5 bases). Trimming removed 1 base at V and 8 bases at J, with 10 bases between. The CDR3 consists of 13 residues. Germline V gives CDR1 SGDLS, CDR2 YYNGEE.